These 23 T cell receptor beta chains were sequenced from one sample in a study of cytomegalovirus exposure and HLA in healthy donors. Vbeta (60) and Jbeta (13) primers were used in the PCR. Data came from immunoSEQ multiplex PCR; TCRdb stores just in-frame clones and leaves some out. The data contain 150,000 to 200,000 clones, 75% to 85% of them singletons. Sequencing used PBMCs. These receptors were collected from a woman in her 30s in good health and CMV-seropositive.

The rearrangement uses TRBV7-9 and TRBJ1-4, with TRBD1 identical over 7 bases. The V and J ends lost 4 bases and 5 bases, in that order; junction bases with no gene match: 7. CDR1 is SEHNR, CDR2 FQNEAQ, per germline (reference sequence). This CDR3 has 15 residues. The CDR3 DNA is TGTGCCAGCAGCTATACAGGGGTTGAAAATGAAAAACTGTTTTTT. It encodes CASSYTGVENEKLFF. The full variable domain, in which reference TRBV7-9 and TRBJ1-4 provide the parts outside the CDR3, is DTGVSQNPRHKITKRGQNVTFRCDPISEHNRLYWYRQTLGQGPEFLTYFQNEAQLEKSRLLSDRFSAERPKGSFSTLEIQRTEQGDSAMYLCASSYTGVENEKLFFGSGTQLSVL.

The rearrangement joins TRBV25-1 to TRBJ2-1, with D tentatively TRBD2 (6 bases). In germline, CDR1 is MGHDK, CDR2 SYGVNS. Trimming removed 5 bases at V and 6 bases at J, with 11 bases between. This CDR3 spans 13 amino acids. CDR3: CASSKPTSNEQFF. The CDR3 nucleotides read TGTGCCAGCAGTAAACCGACTAGCAATGAGCAGTTCTTC.

The V and J genes are TRBV28 and TRBJ1-6; D may be TRBD1 (5 bases). Trimming removed 5 bases at V and 0 bases at J, with 20 bases between. There are 19 residues in the CDR3. Germline V gene sequence: CDR1 MDHEN, CDR2 SYDVKM. The CDR3, as DNA: TGTGCCAGCAGTGCCACACCTAGGGGTCTAGGCTCCTATAATTCACCCCTCCACTTT. Protein sequence: CASSATPRGLGSYNSPLHF.

J is TRBJ1-5 and V is TRBV6-6; 9 bases are a match to TRBD1. This CDR3 region has 15 residues. The germline V gene has CDR1 MNHNY and CDR2 SVGAGI (reference sequence). The trim removed 2 bases at V and 4 bases at J, leaving 3 bases unmatched. The DNA of the CDR3 is TGTGCCAGCAGTTACGGGACAGGGCCGAATCAGCCCCAGCATTTT. Translated, it gives CASSYGTGPNQPQHF.

The chain couples TRBV9 to TRBJ2-7, with TRBD1 matching 9 bases. From germline, CDR1 is SGDLS and CDR2 YYNGEE. The CDR3 spans 14 residues. The V segment lost 0 bases and the J segment 3 bases; nucleotides outside the gene matches: 1. CDR3 protein: CASSVGGQGYEQYF. The CDR3, as DNA: TGTGCCAGCAGCGTAGGGGGACAGGGCTACGAGCAGTACTTC.

The chain carries TRBV11-1 and TRBJ2-5; possible D gene TRBD1, 6 bases. The CDR3 totals 16 residues. Germline V gives CDR1 SGHAT, CDR2 FQDESV (reference sequence). The germline V and J ends were trimmed by 7 bases and 4 bases, with 22 bases remaining between them. The CDR3 sequence: CASKKGVRWAGETQYF. The CDR3 coding sequence is TGTGCCAGCAAAAAGGGGGTCCGGTGGGCTGGAGAGACCCAGTACTTC.

This rearrangement joins TRBV11-2 to TRBJ2-2, with 10 bases fitting TRBD1. Unmatched junction bases numbered 7, after V lost 3 bases and J lost 6 bases. The CDR3 length is 16 residues. Germline CDR1 is SGHAT and CDR2 is FQNNGV. CDR3 bases: TGTGCCAGCAGCTTCCGCCCCGGGACAGGGGCCGGGGAGCTGTTTTTT. It translates to CASSFRPGTGAGELFF.

This chain joins TRBV30 and TRBJ2-3; maybe TRBD2 (5 bases). Deletions cut 0 bases from V and 4 bases from J, with 17 bases between. CDR1 is GTSNPN and CDR2 is SVGIG in the germline V gene (reference sequence). CDR3 length: 16 residues. Written as DNA, the CDR3 is TGTGCCTGGAGTGTATTGGGAGTAGCGAGGTCAGATACGCAGTATTTT. Protein sequence: CAWSVLGVARSDTQYF.

The V and J genes are TRBV2 and TRBJ1-2, with D hard to call. Germline V gene data show CDR1 as SNHLY and CDR2 as FYNNEI. The ends were cut back, 8 bases at V and 0 bases at J, with 10 bases in the middle. The CDR3 runs 13 residues. Here the CDR3 reads CASRRASNYGYTF. In nucleotides, the CDR3 is TGTGCCAGCCGGCGGGCTTCTAACTATGGCTACACCTTC.

CDR3 loop: CASKTPMNTEAFF. The CDR3 bases are TGTGCCAGCAAGACACCCATGAACACTGAAGCTTTCTTT. This chain links TRBV5-4 with TRBJ1-1; D not resolved. V was trimmed by 6 bases and J by 0 bases, leaving 9 bases between them. CDR3 length equals 13 residues. The germline V gene encodes CDR1 SGHNT and CDR2 YYREEE (reference sequence). Full variable domain (remainder filled in from reference TRBV5-4 and TRBJ1-1): ETGVTQSPTHLIKTRGQQVTLRCSSQSGHNTVSWYQQALGQGPQFIFQYYREEENGRGNFPPRFSGLQFPNYSSELNVNALELDDSALYLCASKTPMNTEAFFGQGTRLTVV.

The CDR3 loop is CASSPRGANVLTF. In DNA form, the CDR3 reads TGTGCCAGCAGCCCCCGGGGGGCCAACGTCCTGACTTTC. The J gene is TRBJ2-6, the V gene TRBV9; D call uncertain. The CDR3 totals 13 residues. CDR1 SGDLS and CDR2 YYNGEE come from the germline V gene. The germline V and J ends were trimmed by 4 bases and 4 bases, with 6 bases remaining between them.

This chain links TRBV9 with TRBJ2-1; 8 nucleotides agree with TRBD2. Per germline, CDR1 SGDLS and CDR2 YYNGEE. The CDR3 totals 14 residues. The ends lost 4 bases at V and 4 bases at J; junction bases unmatched: 4. The CDR3 nucleotides read TGTGCCAGCAGCCCCAGCGGGGGTTACAATGAGCAGTTCTTC. This sequence encodes CASSPSGGYNEQFF.

J is TRBJ2-3 and V is TRBV9, with 7 bases identical to TRBD2. The germline V gene has CDR1 SGDLS and CDR2 YYNGEE. After removal of 4 bases from V and 4 bases from J, the junction contained 12 bases not matched to a gene. The CDR3 sequence is 16 residues long. CDR3 coding DNA: TGTGCCAGCAGCCCCCAGAGGGAGGGGTTTTCAGATACGCAGTATTTT. This gives the protein CASSPQREGFSDTQYF.

This clone was detected a few times. This sequence joins TRBV4-1 and TRBJ1-1; D is perhaps TRBD1 (6 bases). V gave up 1 base and J gave up 2 bases, with 14 bases separating them. Germline V gene data show CDR1 as MGHRA and CDR2 as YSYEKL. This CDR3 comprises 16 residues. Here the CDR3 DNA reads TGCGCCAGCAGCCAAGTGCAGGGGTTGGTTAACACTGAAGCTTTCTTT. This encodes CASSQVQGLVNTEAFF.

The CDR3 is CASSLTGGTEAFF. The CDR3 DNA is TGTGCCAGCAGCTTGACAGGGGGCACTGAAGCTTTCTTT. V is TRBV7-9 and J is TRBJ1-1; 9 bases fit TRBD1. Germline values: CDR1 SEHNR, CDR2 FQNEAQ (reference sequence). The J segment lost 4 bases and the V segment lost 3 bases, leaving 0 bases of the junction unmatched. The CDR3 has 13 amino acids. Variable domain in full (rest from reference TRBV7-9 and TRBJ1-1): DTGVSQNPRHKITKRGQNVTFRCDPISEHNRLYWYRQTLGQGPEFLTYFQNEAQLEKSRLLSDRFSAERPKGSFSTLEIQRTEQGDSAMYLCASSLTGGTEAFFGQGTRLTVV.

Comments on this clone: Germline is not matched at one junction end, which may reflect a read error. This rearrangement joins TRBV7-9 to TRBJ2-7; D not certain. The CDR3 runs 14 residues. Germline assignment: CDR1 SEHNR and CDR2 FQNEAQ (reference sequence). The CDR3 loop reads CSSSLGSVSYEQYF. The CDR3 nucleotides are TGTTCCAGCAGCTTAGGTTCGGTCTCCTACGAGCAGTACTTC.

This chain links TRBV27 with TRBJ1-2; D ambiguous. V lost 5 bases, J lost 8 bases, and 9 bases lay in between. This CDR3 is 11 amino acids long. The germline V gene encodes CDR1 MNHEY and CDR2 SMNVEV (reference sequence). The CDR3 is CASSPGYGYTF. Written as DNA, the CDR3 is TGTGCCAGCAGTCCAGGTTACGGCTACACCTTC.

The chain uses TRBV7-6 and TRBJ1-2; possibly TRBD1 for D (5 bases). Germline assignment: CDR1 SGHVS and CDR2 FNYEAQ. CDR3 size: 16 residues. The germline V and J ends were trimmed by 1 base and 8 bases, with 20 bases remaining between them. CDR3 region: CASSLGGTGRSDGYTF. The CDR3 nucleotides are TGTGCCAGCAGCTTAGGCGGGACCGGACGATCTGACGGCTACACCTTC.

The chain combines TRBV28 with TRBJ2-7, with 7 positions matching TRBD1. Trimming took 6 bases from V and 2 from J; bases not matched to a gene: 10. This CDR3 contains 15 residues. Germline CDR1 is MDHEN and CDR2 is SYDVKM. The DNA for the CDR3 is TGTGCCAGCAGGCCAGGGACAGATAGAACCTACGAGCAGTACTTC. Its protein product is CASRPGTDRTYEQYF.

V is TRBV19 and J is TRBJ1-1; TRBD1 is a possible D gene (5 bases). V dropped 9 bases and J dropped 1 base, with 18 bases sitting between them. The CDR3 contains 15 residues. Per germline, CDR1 LNHDA and CDR2 SQIVND (reference sequence). CDR3 loop: CASPQQGSQNTEAFF. The CDR3 bases are TGTGCCAGCCCCCAGCAGGGCAGCCAGAACACTGAAGCTTTCTTT.

The V call is TRBV9, the J call TRBJ2-5; D may be TRBD2 (7 bases). There are 15 residues in the CDR3. CDR1 is SGDLS and CDR2 is YYNGEE in the germline V gene. Between the trimmed V and J ends, which lost 3 bases and 2 bases, there was a span of 14 bases. The DNA for the CDR3 is TGTGCCAGCAGCGGTGGGGGGGGCCCTCAAGAGACCCAGTACTTC. Translated, it gives CASSGGGGPQETQYF.

This clone was observed once. The chain combines TRBV7-9 with TRBJ1-3; a possible D gene is TRBD1 (5 bases). CDR3 length: 13 residues. V was clipped by 4 bases and J by 7 bases, with 11 bases between them. Germline values: CDR1 SEHNR, CDR2 FQNEAQ (reference sequence). The CDR3 loop is CASSSWRGNTIYF. The DNA of the CDR3 is TGTGCCAGCAGCTCATGGCGGGGGAACACCATATATTTT.

The rearrangement links TRBV7-9 to TRBJ2-3; 16 nucleotides align to TRBD2. The CDR3 is made up of 18 amino acids. V lost 1 base, J lost 2 bases, and 3 bases stayed unmatched. From germline, CDR1 is SEHNR and CDR2 FQNEAQ (reference sequence). CDR3 nucleotide sequence: TGTGCCAGCAGCTTAGGGGGGACTAGCGGGAGGGCCACAGATACGCAGTATTTT. Its translation is CASSLGGTSGRATDTQYF.